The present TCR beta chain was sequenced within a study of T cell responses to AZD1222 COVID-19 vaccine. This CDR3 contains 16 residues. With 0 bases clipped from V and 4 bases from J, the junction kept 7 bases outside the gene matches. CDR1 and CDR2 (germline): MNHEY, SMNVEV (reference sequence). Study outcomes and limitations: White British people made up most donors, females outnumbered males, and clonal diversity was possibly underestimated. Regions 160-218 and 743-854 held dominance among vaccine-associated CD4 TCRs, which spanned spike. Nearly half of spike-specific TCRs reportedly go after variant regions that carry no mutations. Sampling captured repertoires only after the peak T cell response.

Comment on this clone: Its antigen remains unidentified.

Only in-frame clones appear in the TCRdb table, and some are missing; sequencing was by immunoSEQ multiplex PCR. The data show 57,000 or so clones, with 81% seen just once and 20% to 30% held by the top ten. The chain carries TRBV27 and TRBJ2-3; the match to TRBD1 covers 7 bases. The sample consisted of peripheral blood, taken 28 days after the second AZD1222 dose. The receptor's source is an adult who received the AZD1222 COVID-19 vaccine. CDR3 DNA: TGTGCCAGCAGTTTATCGGGGGACAGTCGGGCAGATACGCAGTATTTT. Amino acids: CASSLSGDSRADTQYF.